The present entry profiles one TCR beta chain with its context. Antigen: not known. The data originate from a study of cytomegalovirus exposure and HLA in healthy donors. The wider study: The 120 validation repertoires used the same platform as the roughly 670 first-cohort repertoires (as reported by a later analysis). Study-level findings and limits: Researchers counted approximately 160 TCR beta chains as cytomegalovirus-associated.

V was clipped by 4 bases and J by 5 bases; unmatched bases: 6. The CDR3 totals 15 residues. Germline-derived CDR1 and CDR2 are SGHTS and YDEGEE. Only in-frame clones appear in the TCRdb table, and some are missing; sequencing was by immunoSEQ multiplex PCR. The profile covers 200,000 to 250,000 clones, with roughly 87% appearing a single time and around 12% taken by the ten largest. The receptor's source is a man in his late teens or twenties in good health and CMV-seropositive. Sequencing was performed on PBMCs. The rearrangement uses TRBV5-8 and TRBJ1-2, with 12 bases matching TRBD1. The CDR3 DNA follows: TGTGCCAGCAGCATGGGACAGGGGGCAGGGTATGGCTACACCTTC. Amino acid sequence: CASSMGQGAGYGYTF.